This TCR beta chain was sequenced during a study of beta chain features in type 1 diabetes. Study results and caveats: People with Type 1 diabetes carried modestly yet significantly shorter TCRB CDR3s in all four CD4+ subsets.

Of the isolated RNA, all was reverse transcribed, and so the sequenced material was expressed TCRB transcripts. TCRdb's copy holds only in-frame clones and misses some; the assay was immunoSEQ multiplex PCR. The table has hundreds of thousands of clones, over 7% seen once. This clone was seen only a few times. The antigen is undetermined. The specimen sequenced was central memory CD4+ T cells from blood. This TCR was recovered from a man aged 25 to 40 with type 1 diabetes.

CDR3 in DNA: TGTGCCAGCAGCGTGGGGGACCCCCCCGGTGGAGATACGCAGTATTTT. It is translated as CASSVGDPPGGDTQYF. The chain is built from TRBV9 and TRBJ2-3; D may match TRBD1 or TRBD2 (5 bases each). There are 16 residues in the CDR3. Trimming cost V 2 bases and J 5 bases, with 18 bases left between them. Germline V gene lookup returns CDR1 SGDLS and CDR2 YYNGEE. The full variable domain, completed using reference TRBV9 and TRBJ2-3, is DSGVTQTPKHLITATGQRVTLRCSPRSGDLSVYWYQQSLDQGLQFLIQYYNGEERAKGNILERFSAQQFPDLHSELNLSSLELGDSALYFCASSVGDPPGGDTQYFGPGTRLTVL.